These 3 T cell receptor beta chains were sequenced from one sample in a study of neurological immune-mediated disorders. Each CDR3 protein gets one entry after TCRdb re-called the 5' RACE reads with MiXCR. The sample includes tens of thousands of distinct CDR3 sequences, 3.5% to 5.5% of them seen just once. Sequenced: PBMCs. These receptor sequences come from a man under 40 with multiple sclerosis.

The chain uses TRBV5-4 and TRBJ1-2, with D possibly being TRBD1 (6 bases). Trimming stripped 0 bases from V and 3 bases from J, with 9 bases between. From germline, CDR1 is SGHNT and CDR2 YYREEE (reference sequence). CDR3 length: 14 amino acids. The CDR3 DNA reads as TGTGCCAGCAGCTTGGGGGGGACATACTATGGCTACACCTTC. As protein: CASSLGGTYYGYTF.

In its sample, this clonotype was seen many times. The junction departs from germline at one end; a sequencing error may be responsible. This chain links TRBV7-8 with TRBJ2-1, with 10 bases aligning to TRBD2. Germline CDR1 reads SGHVS; CDR2 reads FQNEAQ. The CDR3 is made up of 14 amino acids. The CDR3 DNA reads as TGTGCCAGCAGCTTAGGGGCTAGCGGGGGTTTTATGGTCTTC. Translated, it gives CASSLGASGGFMVF.

Concerning this clonotype: A single base separates this from a much larger clone, so it may be a read error. This chain uses TRBV5-1 with TRBJ2-3; D is unclear. The CDR3 consists of 12 residues. Germline lookup yields CDR1 SGHRS and CDR2 YFSETQ. The CDR3 coding sequence is TGCGTCAGCAGCTGGGACACAGATACGCAGTATTTT. This gives the protein CVSSWDTDTQYF.